The sequence of this TCR beta chain was determined in a study of CD8 T cells in ankylosing spondylitis. Scientists made TCR beta libraries using quantitative 5'-RACE with molecular barcodes. TCRdb called the 5' RACE reads again in MiXCR, with one record for every CDR3 protein. Here the sample spans around 140,000 distinct CDR3 sequences, approximately 10% being singletons. Trimming removed 1 base from V and 7 bases from J, with 11 bases in between. This CDR3 has 14 residues. This clonotype has ten or more counts. The clonotype was recovered from a female donor with ankylosing spondylitis or in good health (not recorded which). The V gene is TRBV12-3 or TRBV12-4, the J gene TRBJ2-1; perhaps D is TRBD1 or TRBD2 (5 bases each). Specimen: blood, either unsorted or a sorted T cell fraction (not recorded which). CDR3 loop: CASSLGGSVNEQFF. The CDR3 DNA reads TGTGCCAGCAGTTTAGGGGGGAGCGTTAATGAGCAGTTCTTC.